This TCR beta chain is from a study of vaccination effects on CD4 cells after COVID-19. Turning to the study itself: The study obtained samples from two convalescent patients 16 days and one week before vaccination.

Germline loops: CDR1 SGHNT, CDR2 YYREEE (reference sequence). The CDR3 runs to 16 residues. After removal of 2 bases from V and 1 base from J, the junction contained 7 bases not matched to a gene. Turning to this clone: Its antigen is not known.

Antigen-specific CD4+ T cells were expanded with viral peptide pools in the ViraFEST assay before sequencing. Culture lasted about 10 days before CD4+ T cell isolation. The person's infection with SARS-CoV-2, confirmed by PCR, took place between March and December 2020. Approximately 2.1 million PBMC were placed in each well, which was supplemented with 10 IU/ml IL-2 and 10 ug/ml peptides. Clones were read by immunoSEQ multiplex PCR, and TCRdb kept only the in-frame ones, dropping some. The repertoire holds fewer than 25,000 clones, with less than 85% as singletons. This TCR was sampled from a human donor who had a prior SARS-CoV-2 infection. V and J are TRBV5-4 and TRBJ2-5, with 8 bases that match TRBD2. The specimen comprised CD4+ T cells from PBMCs cultured with SARS-CoV-2 spike peptides, sampled before COVID-19 vaccination. CDR3 DNA sequence: TGTGCCAGCAGCTTCAAAGCGGGGGTCCTCCAAGAGACCCAGTACTTC. It yields the protein CASSFKAGVLQETQYF.